This T cell receptor beta chain is from a study of blood T cell repertoires in COVID-19. At the level of the study: In each case, the material was cDNA or gDNA derived from T cells, B-cell-depleted T cells, or PBMCs.

The CDR3 is made up of 16 amino acids. Per the germline V gene, CDR1 is SGHDT and CDR2 is YYEEEE. Details on this clone: Germline and junction disagree at one end, which may indicate a read error.

Original processing notes: Reference gene primer amplification gave nucleated cell count estimates. Clones were read by immunoSEQ multiplex PCR, and TCRdb kept only the in-frame ones, dropping some. V, J and clone size were drawn from that table, and D and trimming were deduced from the DNA. The sample consists of 250,000 to 300,000 clones, roughly 89% of them appearing once. This chain joins TRBV5-6 and TRBJ1-1; the match to TRBD1 covers 11 bases. This receptor was taken from a woman aged 25 to 39 with active or convalescent COVID-19. Sequences were obtained from peripheral blood. CDR3 coding DNA: TGTGCCAGCCGCTTGGACAGGGGGCGGATTTACACTGAAGCTTTCTTT. Translated: CASRLDRGRIYTEAFF.